The text below deals with one T cell receptor beta chain. The antigen is undetermined. Given a much more abundant clone one base away, this may be a read error. Original processing notes: Individual samples carried between 23,224 and 690,600 TCRs, with some 100,000 as the median. Using its own MiXCR run on the RACE reads, TCRdb lists one record per CDR3 protein. It is TCRdb's table, rather than the study itself, that gives the V and J calls and clone size. The sample shows 30,000 to 35,000 distinct CDR3 sequences, 5.5% of them seen only once. The data derive from a study of human T cells and chemical hapten exposure. Stated time point: healthy volunteer bleed at 6 weeks. It was from unfractionated whole blood that total RNA was extracted. This CDR3 is built from 16 residues. Germline values: CDR1 SGDLS, CDR2 YYNGEE. Findings of the study overall: The study found that DPC sensitization did not change TCRs above 1 in 1000 frequency.

The sample comprised whole blood. The TCR originated in a human donor in good health. Some clones in this sample may be carry-over from other donors' samples. The chain links TRBV9 to TRBJ2-1; TRBD2 agrees at 7 bases. The CDR3 region has the DNA TGTGCCAGCAGCGTAGAGGCTAGCGGATTATACAATGAGCGGTTCTTC. Protein sequence: CASSVEASGLYNERFF. The variable domain in full, with the rest retrieved from reference TRBV9 and TRBJ2-1, is DSGVTQTPKHLITATGQRVTLRCSPRSGDLSVYWYQQSLDQGLQFLIQYYNGEERAKGNILERFSAQQFPDLHSELNLSSLELGDSALYFCASSVEASGLYNERFFGPGTRLTVL.